This T cell receptor beta chain was identified in a study of CXCR3-negative and CXCR3-positive naive CD8 T cells. Overall study findings and caveats: Similarly elevated diversity marked both naive subsets, with memory CD8+ cells showing far lower diversity. In naive cells, CXCR3-negative and CXCR3-positive subsets had similar TRBV-TRBJ usage; memory cells differed. Naive cells that were CXCR3-positive had more hydrophobic TRB CDR3s (compared with CXCR3-negative naive cells). Expression of CXCR3 was partially reduced after cryopreservation, and fresh PBMCs were used in most assays.

Turning to this clonotype: Its specificity is unknown.

The naive CD8+ gate required CD45RO-CCR7+CD27+CD95- phenotype. CDR1 and CDR2 from the germline V gene are LGHDT and YNNKEL (reference sequence). The CDR3 extends over 16 amino acids. Libraries were UMI-labeled 5' RACE TRB cDNA. Each CDR3 protein gets one entry in TCRdb, which reprocessed the 5' RACE reads and gives no DNA. Its clone listing holds roughly 59,000 distinct CDR3 sequences. V usage is TRBV3-1 and J usage is TRBJ2-7; checking the TCRdb D call of TRBD2 is not possible without DNA. The receptor was derived from a human donor in good health. Some clones in this sample may be carry-over from other donors' samples. Sequencing input: naive CXCR3+ CD8+ T cells from blood. Described subset: CD45RO-CCR7+CD27+CD95- naive CD8+ T cells expressing CXCR3 (TNR3+). CDR3 residues: CASSQAPGLVSYEQYF.